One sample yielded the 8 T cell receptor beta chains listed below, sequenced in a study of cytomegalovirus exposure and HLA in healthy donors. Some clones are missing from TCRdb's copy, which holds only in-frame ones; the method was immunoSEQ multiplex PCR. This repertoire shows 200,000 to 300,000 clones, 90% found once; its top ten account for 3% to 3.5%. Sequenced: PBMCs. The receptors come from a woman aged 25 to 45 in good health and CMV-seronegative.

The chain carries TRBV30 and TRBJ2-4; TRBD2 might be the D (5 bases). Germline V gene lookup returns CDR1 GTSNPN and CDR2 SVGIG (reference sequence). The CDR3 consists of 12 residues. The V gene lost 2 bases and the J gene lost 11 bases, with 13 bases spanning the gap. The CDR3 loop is CAWSFTTTFQYF. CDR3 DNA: TGTGCCTGGAGTTTTACGACTACTTTTCAGTACTTC.

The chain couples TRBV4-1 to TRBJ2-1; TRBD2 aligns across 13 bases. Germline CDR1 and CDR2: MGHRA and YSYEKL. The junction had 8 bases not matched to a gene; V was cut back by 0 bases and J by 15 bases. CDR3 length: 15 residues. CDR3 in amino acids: CASSQEGTSGTRGFF. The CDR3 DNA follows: TGCGCCAGCAGCCAAGAGGGGACTAGCGGGACGAGGGGGTTCTTC.

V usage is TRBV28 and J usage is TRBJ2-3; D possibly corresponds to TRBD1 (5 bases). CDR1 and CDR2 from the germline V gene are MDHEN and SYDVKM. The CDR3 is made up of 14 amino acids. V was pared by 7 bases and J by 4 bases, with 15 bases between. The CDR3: CASTATESADTQYF. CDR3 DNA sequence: TGTGCCAGCACCGCGACAGAATCGGCAGATACGCAGTATTTT.

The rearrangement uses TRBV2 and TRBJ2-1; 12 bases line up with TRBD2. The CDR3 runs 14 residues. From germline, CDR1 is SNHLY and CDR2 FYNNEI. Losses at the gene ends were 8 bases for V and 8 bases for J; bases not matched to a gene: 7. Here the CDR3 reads CASGRLAGDDEQFF. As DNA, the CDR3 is TGTGCCAGCGGACGACTAGCGGGAGATGATGAGCAGTTCTTC.

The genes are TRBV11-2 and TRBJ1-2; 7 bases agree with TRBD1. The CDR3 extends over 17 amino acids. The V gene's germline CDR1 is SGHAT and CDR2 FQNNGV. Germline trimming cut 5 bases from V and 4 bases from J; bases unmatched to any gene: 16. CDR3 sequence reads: CASSTRQGRVGSYGYTF. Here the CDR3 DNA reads TGTGCCAGCAGCACCCGACAGGGTCGGGTGGGATCCTATGGCTACACCTTC. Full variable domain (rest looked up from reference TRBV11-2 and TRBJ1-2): EAGVAQSPRYKIIEKRQSVAFWCNPISGHATLYWYQQILGQGPKLLIQFQNNGVVDDSQLPKDRFSAERLKGVDSTLKIQPAKLEDSAVYLCASSTRQGRVGSYGYTFGSGTRLTVV.

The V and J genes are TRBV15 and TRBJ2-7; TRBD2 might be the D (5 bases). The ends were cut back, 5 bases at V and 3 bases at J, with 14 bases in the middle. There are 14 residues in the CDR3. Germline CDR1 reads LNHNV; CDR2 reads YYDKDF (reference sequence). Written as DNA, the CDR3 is TGTGCCACCAGCCTCGCGGGTGAAGACTACGAGCAGTACTTC. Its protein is CATSLAGEDYEQYF.

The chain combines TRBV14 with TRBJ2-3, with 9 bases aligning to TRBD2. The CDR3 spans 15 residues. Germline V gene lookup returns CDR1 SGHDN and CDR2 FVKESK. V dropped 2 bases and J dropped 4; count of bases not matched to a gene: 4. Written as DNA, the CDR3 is TGTGCCAGCAGCCAACTAGCGGGACTCTCAGATACGCAGTATTTT. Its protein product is CASSQLAGLSDTQYF.

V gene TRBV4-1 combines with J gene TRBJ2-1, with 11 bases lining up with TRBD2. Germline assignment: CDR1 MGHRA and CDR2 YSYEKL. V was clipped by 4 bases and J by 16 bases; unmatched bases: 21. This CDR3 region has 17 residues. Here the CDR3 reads CASSRGTSGSFNVGGFF. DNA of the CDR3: TGCGCCAGCAGCCGGGGCACTAGCGGGAGTTTCAACGTGGGGGGATTCTTC.